The 24 T cell receptor beta chains below were found in one sample sequenced in a study of control samples from healthy donors and cancer patients. Assay used: immunoSEQ multiplex PCR; TCRdb lists only in-frame clones, some missing. The table lists about 120,000 clones, around nine tenths of them singletons. The sequenced sample consisted of blood. The source is a man in his thirties or forties in good health.

J is TRBJ1-2 and V is TRBV2, with 9 bases fitting TRBD1. This CDR3 comprises 16 residues. Per the germline V gene, CDR1 is SNHLY and CDR2 is FYNNEI. V was pared by 4 bases and J by 0 bases, with 6 bases of the junction left unmatched. The CDR3 reads CASSGEQGATNYGYTF. The CDR3 bases are TGTGCCAGCAGTGGGGAACAGGGGGCGACTAACTATGGCTACACCTTC.

Only a few counts were recorded for this clone. The gene calls are TRBV7-6 and TRBJ1-6; D unresolved. The CDR3 is 11 amino acids. V lost 5 bases and J lost 8, with 4 bases in between. The V gene's germline CDR1 is SGHVS and CDR2 FNYEAQ. The CDR3 reads CASSGDSPLHF. The CDR3 DNA follows: TGTGCCAGCAGCGGGGATTCACCCCTCCACTTT.

The V call is TRBV9, the J call TRBJ1-4, with TRBD1 matching 11 bases. CDR3 size: 14 residues. J gave up 8 bases and V 3 bases, and 3 bases lay outside the gene matches. CDR1 and CDR2 (germline): SGDLS, YYNGEE. CDR3 bases: TGTGCCAGCAGCGAAGGGACAGGGGGAGAAAAACTGTTTTTT. It encodes CASSEGTGGEKLFF.

The genes are TRBV15 and TRBJ2-1; TRBD1 aligns across 7 bases. Germline V gene data show CDR1 as LNHNV and CDR2 as YYDKDF (reference sequence). V trimming: 0 bases; J trimming: 0 bases; junction bases outside the gene matches: 5. CDR3 size: 17 residues. The CDR3 bases are TGTGCCACCAGCAGAGATGCAGGGACAGTCTCCTACAATGAGCAGTTCTTC. The encoded protein is CATSRDAGTVSYNEQFF.

A few counts support this clone. Other DNA sequences in the same sample also yield this CDR3. V and J are TRBV12-3 or TRBV12-4 and TRBJ1-5; no clear D. V shed 3 bases and J shed 5 bases, with 8 bases lying between them. The CDR3 is made up of 13 amino acids. The CDR3 bases are TGTGCCAGCAGTTTGGAAAGCGATCAGCCCCAGCATTTT. Encoded protein: CASSLESDQPQHF.

This clone counts as medium-sized (0.01 to 0.1%). The chain employs TRBV5-6 and TRBJ2-1; TRBD2 aligns across 14 bases. This CDR3 region has 19 residues. V lost 4 bases to trimming and J lost 4 bases; unmatched junction nucleotides: 13. CDR1 is SGHDT and CDR2 is YYEEEE in the germline V gene. The CDR3 coding sequence is TGTGCCAGCAGCAGCCCGACTAGCGGGGGGGCAACCCTTTACAATGAGCAGTTCTTC. It translates to CASSSPTSGGATLYNEQFF.

The chain has TRBV6-5 and TRBJ2-3, with TRBD1 identical over 7 bases. Trimming cost V 4 bases and J 1 base; bases outside gene matches: 2. The germline V gene encodes CDR1 MNHEY and CDR2 SVGAGI. The CDR3 runs 14 residues. CDR3 bases: TGTGCCAGCAGTTTAACAGGGGGCACAGATACGCAGTATTTT. Protein product: CASSLTGGTDTQYF.

V and J are TRBV5-8 and TRBJ1-2; a weak D match, TRBD1 (5 bases). The germline V and J ends were trimmed by 3 bases and 8 bases, with 20 bases remaining between them. The CDR3 covers 15 residues. The V gene's germline CDR1 is SGHTS and CDR2 YDEGEE. CDR3 loop: CASSYQGGSGYGYTF. DNA of the CDR3: TGTGCCAGCAGCTACCAGGGTGGGTCAGGCTACGGCTACACCTTC.

CDR3 residues: CSVGEGAVGNTIYF. The CDR3 nucleotides read TGCAGCGTTGGAGAGGGGGCGGTTGGAAACACCATATATTTT. This rearrangement joins TRBV29-1 to TRBJ1-3, with TRBD1 matching over 7 bases. The junction had 6 bases not matched to a gene; V was cut back by 4 bases and J by 3 bases. The CDR3 is 14 residues long. Germline loops: CDR1 SQVTM, CDR2 ANQGSEA.

The chain uses TRBV11-3 and TRBJ1-6; D gene unclear. CDR3 length: 13 residues. V lost 1 base, J lost 6 bases, and 4 bases lay in between. The germline gives CDR1 SGHNT, CDR2 YENEEA. CDR3: CASSLVFNSPLHF. The DNA for the CDR3 is TGTGCCAGCAGCTTAGTATTTAATTCACCCCTCCACTTT.

This chain uses TRBV7-9 with TRBJ2-1; D is uncertain. CDR1 and CDR2 (germline): SEHNR, FQNEAQ (reference sequence). Trimming removed 1 base at V and 7 bases at J, with 8 bases between. The CDR3 runs to 13 residues. CDR3 sequence reads: CASSLGAWNEQFF. In DNA, the CDR3 is TGTGCCAGCAGCTTAGGAGCGTGGAATGAGCAGTTCTTC.

The rearrangement joins TRBV19 to TRBJ1-6, with a tentative D call TRBD1 (6 bases). Germline V lookup: CDR1 LNHDA, CDR2 SQIVND (reference sequence). V lost 7 bases, J lost 7 bases, and 14 bases lay in between. The CDR3 spans 14 residues. CDR3 loop: CASTEGGGNSPLHF. For the CDR3, the DNA is TGTGCCAGTACGGAGGGGGGAGGAAATTCACCCCTCCACTTT.

The genes are TRBV7-3 and TRBJ2-2; TRBD2 matches at 9 bases. V gave up 5 bases and J gave up 6 bases; unmatched junction bases: 10. The CDR3 contains 16 residues. Germline V gene sequence: CDR1 SGHTA, CDR2 FQGTGA. CDR3 sequence: CASSPSGGGGPGELFF. In DNA form, the CDR3 reads TGTGCCAGCAGCCCGAGTGGCGGGGGGGGCCCCGGGGAGCTGTTTTTT.

The genes are TRBV5-1 and TRBJ1-1; D perhaps matches TRBD1 (6 bases). V was trimmed by 8 bases and J by 1 base, leaving 12 bases between them. The V gene's germline CDR1 is SGHRS and CDR2 YFSETQ. This CDR3 contains 13 residues. The CDR3 reads CASRQAGNTEAFF. CDR3 DNA sequence: TGCGCCAGTCGACAGGCGGGGAACACTGAAGCTTTCTTT. Full variable domain (missing parts from reference TRBV5-1 and TRBJ1-1): KAGVTQTPRYLIKTRGQQVTLSCSPISGHRSVSWYQQTPGQGLQFLFEYFSETQRNKGNFPGRFSGRQFSNSRSEMNVSTLELGDSALYLCASRQAGNTEAFFGQGTRLTVV.

V is TRBV6-4 and J is TRBJ2-3, with a possible D match to TRBD1 (6 bases). The V gene's germline CDR1 is MRHNA and CDR2 SNTAGT. The CDR3 consists of 16 residues. Trimming shortened V by 6 bases and J by 0 bases, and 16 bases separated the two germline ends. CDR3 nucleotides: TGTGCCAGCAGCGCGACAGGCCATTATAGCACAGATACGCAGTATTTT. Encoded protein: CASSATGHYSTDTQYF.

This clone has a single count. The sample has other DNA sequences that encode this CDR3 too. The chain carries TRBV7-9 and TRBJ2-3; 9 bases agree with TRBD2. The V gene's germline CDR1 is SEHNR and CDR2 FQNEAQ (reference sequence). The CDR3 sequence is 15 residues long. V lost 5 bases and J lost 3; bases outside the gene matches: 6. As DNA, the CDR3 is TGTGCCAGCAGCCTTTTAGCGGGGGTGACAGATACGCAGTATTTT. Residues: CASSLLAGVTDTQYF.

V gene TRBV2 combines with J gene TRBJ2-7, with D perhaps TRBD2 (5 bases). The CDR3 is 14 residues long. Germline V lookup: CDR1 SNHLY, CDR2 FYNNEI. The V and J ends lost 8 bases and 0 bases respectively, with 14 bases between them. CDR3 DNA sequence: TGTGCCAGCTCATTAGGGAGAAGCTCCTACGAGCAGTACGTC. Amino acid sequence: CASSLGRSSYEQYV.

This sequence joins TRBV5-6 and TRBJ2-1; D gene uncertain. V was cut by 7 bases and J by 10 bases, with 12 bases left in between. The germline V gene has CDR1 SGHDT and CDR2 YYEEEE. The CDR3 has 11 amino acids. The CDR3 spells CASSWSWEQFF. The CDR3 DNA reads TGTGCCAGCTCGTGGTCCTGGGAGCAGTTCTTC.

The chain combines TRBV23-1 with TRBJ2-7; TRBD1 might be the D (6 bases). TRBV23-1 is annotated as an ORF whose role is uncertain. V lost 2 bases and J 1 base, leaving 18 bases between the germline ends. The CDR3 has 17 amino acids. CDR3 in DNA: TGCGCCAGCAGTCAAAAGGTCAGGGGTTGGGATTCCTACGAGCAGTACGTC. This encodes CASSQKVRGWDSYEQYV.

The CDR3 is CASSLTGTYNEQFF. CDR3 DNA: TGTGCCAGCAGTTTGACGGGGACTTACAATGAGCAGTTCTTC. The chain uses TRBV27 and TRBJ2-1; possibly TRBD2 for D (6 bases). With 3 bases removed from V and 4 bases from J, the gap between germline ends came to 10 bases. This CDR3 is 14 amino acids long. Germline V gene data show CDR1 as MNHEY and CDR2 as SMNVEV (reference sequence).

The J gene is TRBJ2-5, the V gene TRBV4-2; the D gene is possibly TRBD2 (7 bases). The CDR3 sequence is 16 residues long. Germline-derived CDR1 and CDR2 are LGHNA and YNFKEQ. V lost 0 bases and J lost 7, with 18 bases in between. CDR3 loop: CASSQDLAGAPRTQYF. DNA for the CDR3: TGTGCCAGCAGCCAAGATCTGGCGGGGGCCCCGAGGACCCAGTACTTC.

This chain uses TRBV30 with TRBJ1-2, with TRBD1 matching 7 bases. The CDR3 is 12 residues long. CDR1 GTSNPN and CDR2 SVGIG come from the germline V gene (reference sequence). Trimming at V came to 2 bases and at J to 8 bases, leaving 5 bases not matched to a gene. This chain's CDR3 is CAWSKGARGYTF. CDR3 DNA sequence: TGTGCCTGGAGTAAGGGGGCGCGGGGCTACACCTTC. The complete variable domain, with remaining parts taken from reference TRBV30 and TRBJ1-2, reads SQTIHQWPATLVQPVGSPLSLECTVEGTSNPNLYWYRQAAGRGLQLLFYSVGIGQISSEVPQNLSASRPQDRQFILSSKKLLLSDSGFYLCAWSKGARGYTFGSGTRLTVV.

The V gene is TRBV7-3, the J gene TRBJ2-1; D might be TRBD1 or TRBD2, each matching 5 bases. V was trimmed by 2 bases and J by 4 bases, leaving 12 bases between them. CDR3 size: 15 residues. Germline V lookup: CDR1 SGHTA, CDR2 FQGTGA. Written as DNA, the CDR3 is TGTGCCAGCAGCTTATCGGCAGGGACGTACAATGAGCAGTTCTTC. This codes for CASSLSAGTYNEQFF. Using reference TRBV7-3 and TRBJ2-1 for the parts outside the CDR3, the full variable domain is GAGVSQTPSNKVTEKGKYVELRCDPISGHTALYWYRQSLGQGPEFLIYFQGTGAADDSGLPNDRFFAVRPEGSVSTLKIQRTERGDSAVYLCASSLSAGTYNEQFFGPGTRLTVL.

This clone was counted a single time. V is TRBV2 and J is TRBJ2-3, with no clear D. The CDR3 loop spans 16 amino acids. CDR1 is SNHLY, CDR2 FYNNEI, per germline. V was trimmed by 6 bases and J by 0 bases, leaving 16 bases between them. CDR3 residues: CASSHHGAASTDTQYF. In nucleotides, the CDR3 is TGTGCCAGCAGCCACCACGGTGCGGCTAGCACAGATACGCAGTATTTT.